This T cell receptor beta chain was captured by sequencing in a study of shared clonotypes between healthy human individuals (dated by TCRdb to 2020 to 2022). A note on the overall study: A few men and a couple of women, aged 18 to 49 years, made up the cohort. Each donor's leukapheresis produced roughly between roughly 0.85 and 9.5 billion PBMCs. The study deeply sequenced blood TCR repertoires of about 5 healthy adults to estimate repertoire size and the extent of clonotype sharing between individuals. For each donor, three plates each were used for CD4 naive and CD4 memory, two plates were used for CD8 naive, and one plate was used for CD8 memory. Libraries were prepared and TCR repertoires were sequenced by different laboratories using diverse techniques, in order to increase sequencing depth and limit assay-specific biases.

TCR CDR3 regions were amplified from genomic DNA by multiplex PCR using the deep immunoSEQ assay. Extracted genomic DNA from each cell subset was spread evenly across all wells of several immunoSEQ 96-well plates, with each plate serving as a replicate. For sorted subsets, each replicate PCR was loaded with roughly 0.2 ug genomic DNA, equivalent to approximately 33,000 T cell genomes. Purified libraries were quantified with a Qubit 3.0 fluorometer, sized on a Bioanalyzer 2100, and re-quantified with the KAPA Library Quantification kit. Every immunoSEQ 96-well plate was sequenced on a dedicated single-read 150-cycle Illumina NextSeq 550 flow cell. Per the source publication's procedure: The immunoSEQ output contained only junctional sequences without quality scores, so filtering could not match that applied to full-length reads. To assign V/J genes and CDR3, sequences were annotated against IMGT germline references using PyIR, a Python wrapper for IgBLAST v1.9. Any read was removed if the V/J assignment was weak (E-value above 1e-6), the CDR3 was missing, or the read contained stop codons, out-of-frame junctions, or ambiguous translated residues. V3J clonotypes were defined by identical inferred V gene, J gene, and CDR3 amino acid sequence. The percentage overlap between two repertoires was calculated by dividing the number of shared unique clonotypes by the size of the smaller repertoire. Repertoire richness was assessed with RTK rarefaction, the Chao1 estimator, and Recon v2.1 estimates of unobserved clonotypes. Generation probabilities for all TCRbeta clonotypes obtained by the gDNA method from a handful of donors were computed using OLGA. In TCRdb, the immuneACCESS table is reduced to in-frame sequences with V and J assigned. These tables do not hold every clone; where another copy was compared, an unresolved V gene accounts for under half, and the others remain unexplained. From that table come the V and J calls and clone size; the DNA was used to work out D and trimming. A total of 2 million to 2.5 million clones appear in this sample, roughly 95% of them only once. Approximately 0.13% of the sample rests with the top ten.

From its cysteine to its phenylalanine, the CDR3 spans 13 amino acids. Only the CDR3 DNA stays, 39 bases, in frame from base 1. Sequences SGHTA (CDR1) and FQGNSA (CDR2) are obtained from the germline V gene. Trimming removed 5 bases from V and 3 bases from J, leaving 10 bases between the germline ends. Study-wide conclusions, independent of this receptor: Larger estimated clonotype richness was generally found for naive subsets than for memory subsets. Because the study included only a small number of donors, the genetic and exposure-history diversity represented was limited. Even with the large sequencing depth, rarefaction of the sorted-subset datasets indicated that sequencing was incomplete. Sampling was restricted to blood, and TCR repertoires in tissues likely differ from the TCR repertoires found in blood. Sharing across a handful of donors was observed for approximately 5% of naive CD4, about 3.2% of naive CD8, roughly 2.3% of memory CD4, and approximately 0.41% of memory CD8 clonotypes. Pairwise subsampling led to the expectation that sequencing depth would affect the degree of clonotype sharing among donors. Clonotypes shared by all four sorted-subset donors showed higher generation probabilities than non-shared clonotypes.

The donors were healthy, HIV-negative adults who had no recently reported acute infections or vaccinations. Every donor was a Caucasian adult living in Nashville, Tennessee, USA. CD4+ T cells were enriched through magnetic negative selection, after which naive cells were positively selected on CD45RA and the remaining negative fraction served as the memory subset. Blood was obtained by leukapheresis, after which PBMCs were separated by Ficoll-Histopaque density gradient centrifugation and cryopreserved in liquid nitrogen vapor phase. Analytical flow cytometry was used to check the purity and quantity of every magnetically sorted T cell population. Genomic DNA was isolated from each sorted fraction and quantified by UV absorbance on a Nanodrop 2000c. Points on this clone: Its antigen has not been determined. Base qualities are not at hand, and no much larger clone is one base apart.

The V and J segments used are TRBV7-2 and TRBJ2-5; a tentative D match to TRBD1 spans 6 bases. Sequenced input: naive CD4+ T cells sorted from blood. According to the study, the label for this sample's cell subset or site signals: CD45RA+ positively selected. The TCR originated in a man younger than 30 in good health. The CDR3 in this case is CASSTGTKETQYF. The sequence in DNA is TGTGCCAGCAGCACCGGGACAAAAGAGACCCAGTACTTC.